Following are 20 T cell receptor beta chains from one sample sequenced in a study of blood T cells in healthy people across ages. The second PCR ran 7 to 11 cycles with a sample-barcoded 5' primer and J-beta primers. TCRdb re-analysed the 5' RACE reads in MiXCR, keeping a single row per CDR3 protein. The table has hundreds of thousands of distinct CDR3 sequences, around 45% seen once. Source material: blood. These receptors were collected from a woman aged 60-75 years in good health.

The rearrangement uses TRBV29-1 and TRBJ2-5, with a possible D match to TRBD1 (6 bases). The tail of the sequence fits TRBJ2-7 better, so the J call may be wrong. Germline CDR1 and CDR2: SQVTM and ANQGSEA. This CDR3 is 12 amino acids long. As DNA, the CDR3 is TGCAGCGTTGAGTTCAGGGGTAACGAGCAGTACTTC. This gives the protein CSVEFRGNEQYF.

Here the CDR3 reads CSASSDRNLYEQYF. CDR3 nucleotides: TGCAGTGCTAGCTCGGACAGGAACCTCTACGAGCAGTACTTC. The chain recombines TRBV20-1 with TRBJ2-7; 7 bases map to TRBD1. Per the germline V gene, CDR1 is DFQATT and CDR2 is SNEGSKA (reference sequence). The CDR3 has 14 amino acids. V dropped 3 bases and J dropped 3; count of bases not matched to a gene: 8.

The V gene is TRBV11-2, the J gene TRBJ1-2; 9 bases align to TRBD1. The germline V gene encodes CDR1 SGHAT and CDR2 FQNNGV. V shed 4 bases and J 7 bases; nucleotides not matched to a gene: 13. The CDR3 has 16 residues. This CDR3 is CASSSTRTTGGSGYTF. For the CDR3, the DNA is TGTGCCAGCAGCTCAACAAGAACGACAGGGGGAAGTGGCTACACCTTC.

This chain links TRBV20-1 with TRBJ2-4; 9 bases are shared with TRBD2. The J call may be wrong; the DNA end is better matched by TRBJ2-7. This CDR3 has 15 residues. The germline V gene has CDR1 DFQATT and CDR2 SNEGSKA (reference sequence). CDR3 in DNA: TGCAGTGCTGGTACCCTCTTAGCGGGAGCCTACGAGCAGTACTTC. The encoded protein is CSAGTLLAGAYEQYF.

Comment on this clonotype: A much larger clone lies a single base off, so this may be a read error. This rearrangement joins TRBV29-1 to TRBJ2-5; D perhaps matches TRBD1 (5 bases). V was trimmed by 8 bases and J by 2 bases, leaving 15 bases between them. Germline-derived CDR1 and CDR2 are SQVTM and ANQGSEA. The CDR3 contains 13 residues. In DNA form, the CDR3 reads TGCAGCATTATTCCCAGGGATCAAGAGACCCAGTACTTC. This gives the protein CSIIPRDQETQYF.

Of note for this clonotype: One base away lies a much larger clone, so this may be a sequencing read error. The chain employs TRBV10-3 and TRBJ2-5; 7 bases map to TRBD1. The DNA end is a closer match to TRBJ2-7, so the J assignment may be wrong. Germline lookup yields CDR1 ENHRY and CDR2 SYGVKD. CDR3 size: 14 residues. The CDR3 DNA follows: TGTGCCGCAGCGAGGGACAGTATTCCCTCCGAGCAGTACTTC. Its protein product is CAAARDSIPSEQYF.

The CDR3 protein is CASGREVQDTQYF. The CDR3 bases are TGTGCCAGCGGGCGGGAGGTGCAAGATACGCAGTATTTT. The rearrangement joins TRBV7-8 to TRBJ2-3, with 8 bases matching TRBD2. V trimming: 8 bases; J trimming: 5 bases; junction bases outside the gene matches: 6. The CDR3 runs to 13 residues. Germline lookup yields CDR1 SGHVS and CDR2 FQNEAQ.

The chain is built from TRBV7-2 and TRBJ2-3; TRBD2 matches 9 bases. The CDR3 contains 15 residues. The germline V gene has CDR1 SGHTA and CDR2 FQGNSA. The V gene end was trimmed by 3 bases and the J gene end by 4 bases; junction bases not matched to a gene: 5. The CDR3 reads CASSFSGRGADTQYF. The CDR3 nucleotides read TGTGCCAGCAGCTTTAGCGGGAGAGGCGCAGATACGCAGTATTTT.

V is TRBV6-6 and J is TRBJ2-2; 9 nucleotides agree with TRBD1. V lost 8 bases and J lost 3; bases outside the gene matches: 4. Germline V gene sequence: CDR1 MNHNY, CDR2 SVGAGI (reference sequence). The CDR3 is 14 amino acids. The CDR3 protein is CASARDRDTGELFF. The CDR3 DNA reads as TGTGCCAGCGCTAGGGACAGGGACACCGGGGAGCTGTTTTTT.

This chain uses TRBV3-1 with TRBJ2-1, with 11 bases fitting TRBD2. The CDR3 contains 17 residues. From germline, CDR1 is LGHDT and CDR2 YNNKEL (reference sequence). V shed 4 bases and J 0 bases; nucleotides not matched to a gene: 5. In DNA form, the CDR3 reads TGTGCCAGCAGCCCCCAAACTAGCGGGAGCTCCTACAATGAGCAGTTCTTC. Protein sequence: CASSPQTSGSSYNEQFF.

The gene calls are TRBV24-1 and TRBJ2-3; TRBD1 agrees at 10 bases. Germline CDR1 and CDR2: KGHDR and SFDVKD. CDR3 size: 16 residues. The V gene end was trimmed by 2 bases and the J gene end by 5 bases; junction bases not matched to a gene: 6. DNA for the CDR3: TGTGCCACCAGTGATTCTCGACAGGGGGCTGGAGATACGCAGTATTTT. The encoded protein is CATSDSRQGAGDTQYF.

This clonotype has just a few counts. The chain combines TRBV5-1 with TRBJ2-3, with 8 bases that match TRBD2. The germline V gene has CDR1 SGHRS and CDR2 YFSETQ. Germline trimming cut 4 bases from V and 5 bases from J; bases unmatched to any gene: 15. The CDR3 sequence is 17 residues long. CDR3 coding DNA: TGCGCCAGCAGCGGTAATACGGGACTAGTTTTCGAAGATACGCAGTATTTT. Its translation is CASSGNTGLVFEDTQYF.

This rearrangement joins TRBV20-1 to TRBJ2-1; D may correspond to TRBD1 or TRBD2 (6 bases each). Between the trimmed V and J ends, which lost 0 bases and 5 bases, there was a span of 11 bases. Germline CDR1 reads DFQATT; CDR2 reads SNEGSKA (reference sequence). The CDR3 is 14 amino acids. DNA of the CDR3: TGCAGTGCTAGAGACGGGGGCCGAAACAATGAGCAGTTCTTC. It yields the protein CSARDGGRNNEQFF.

This clonotype was seen more than once but under ten times. The gene calls are TRBV7-3 and TRBJ2-5; D might be TRBD2 (5 bases). Deletions cut 3 bases from V and 5 bases from J, with 13 bases between. Germline lookup yields CDR1 SGHTA and CDR2 FQGTGA. The CDR3 runs 14 residues. CDR3 DNA: TGTGCCAGCAGCTTGTCCGGGATAGAGGAGACCCAGTACTTC. It encodes CASSLSGIEETQYF. The full variable domain, rest sourced from reference TRBV7-3 and TRBJ2-5, is GAGVSQTPSNKVTEKGKYVELRCDPISGHTALYWYRQSLGQGPEFLIYFQGTGAADDSGLPNDRFFAVRPEGSVSTLKIQRTERGDSAVYLCASSLSGIEETQYFGPGTRLLVL.

A remark on this clonotype: A read error is possible here, since a much larger clone lies one base away. V is TRBV10-3 and J is TRBJ2-7; 10 bases align to TRBD2. Germline V gene lookup returns CDR1 ENHRY and CDR2 SYGVKD. The CDR3 runs to 14 residues. The J segment lost 7 bases and the V segment lost 8 bases, leaving 11 bases of the junction unmatched. CDR3 sequence: CAIRVTSGDNEQYF. The DNA for the CDR3 is TGTGCCATCCGGGTTACTAGCGGGGACAATGAGCAGTACTTC.

J is TRBJ2-7 and V is TRBV6-2 or TRBV6-3; 10 bases fit TRBD2. Looked up from germline, CDR1 is MNHEY and CDR2 is SVGEGT. The CDR3 sequence is 19 residues long. Trimming removed 5 bases from V and 1 base from J; junction bases left unmatched: 17. This chain's CDR3 is CASSPLARLAGAISYEQYF. The CDR3 DNA is TGTGCCAGCAGTCCCTTGGCCCGGCTAGCGGGAGCGATTTCCTACGAGCAGTACTTC.

This chain links TRBV6-2 or TRBV6-3 with TRBJ1-5; 8 positions match TRBD1. CDR1 is MNHEY and CDR2 is SVGEGT in the germline V gene. The CDR3 is 16 residues long. The ends lost 2 bases at V and 6 bases at J; junction bases unmatched: 9. The CDR3 loop is CASSYQTTGAGQPQHF. The CDR3 DNA is TGTGCCAGCAGTTACCAAACGACAGGGGCGGGTCAGCCCCAGCATTTT.

This clonotype was seen a few times. The chain uses TRBV3-1 and TRBJ2-1, with TRBD2 matching over 12 bases. This CDR3 comprises 13 residues. Germline V gene data show CDR1 as LGHDT and CDR2 as YNNKEL (reference sequence). The J segment lost 13 bases and the V segment lost 4 bases, leaving 5 bases of the junction unmatched. The CDR3 loop reads CASSLGLAGFQFF. The CDR3 nucleotides are TGTGCCAGCAGCCTCGGACTAGCGGGATTTCAGTTCTTC.

As to this clonotype: One end of the junction does not line up with germline, which may come from a read error. This chain connects TRBV2 to TRBJ2-1; D is perhaps TRBD2 (6 bases). Germline CDR1 SNHLY, CDR2 FYNNEI. The CDR3 runs 15 residues. CDR3 protein: CASSEQGLYYNGQFF. The CDR3 region has the DNA TGTGCCAGCAGTGAACAGGGACTTTACTACAATGGGCAGTTCTTC.

This clonotype was detected once. This chain links TRBV20-1 with TRBJ1-2, with 10 bases identical to TRBD1. The CDR3 totals 14 residues. V lost 2 bases, J lost 3 bases, and 3 bases stayed unmatched. Germline CDR1 and CDR2: DFQATT and SNEGSKA (reference sequence). The CDR3 sequence: CSARRQGADYGYTF. CDR3 coding DNA: TGCAGTGCTAGACGACAGGGGGCTGACTATGGCTACACCTTC.